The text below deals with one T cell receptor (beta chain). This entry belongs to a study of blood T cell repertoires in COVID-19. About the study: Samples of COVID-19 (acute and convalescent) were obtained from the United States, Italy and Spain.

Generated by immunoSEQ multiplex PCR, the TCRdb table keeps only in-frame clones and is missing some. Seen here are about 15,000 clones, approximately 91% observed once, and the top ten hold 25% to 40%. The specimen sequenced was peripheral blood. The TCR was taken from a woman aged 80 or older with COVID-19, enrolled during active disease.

The CDR3 region has the DNA TGTGCCAGCAGCCAAGGGGACTACCGCACAGATACGCAGTATTTT. It translates to CASSQGDYRTDTQYF. The chain joins TRBV3-1 (or the pseudogene TRBV3-2) to TRBJ2-3; 7 positions match TRBD2. Unmatched junction bases numbered 2, after V lost 1 base and J lost 1 base. The CDR3 is 15 residues long. Germline V gives CDR1 LGHDT, CDR2 YNNKEL (reference sequence).